The clone carrying this T cell receptor (beta chain) was seen only once. The antigen is unknown. This record comes from a study of vaccination and CD4 T cells after COVID-19. In the study overall: Each enrolled participant received a two-dose regimen of either BNT162b2 or mRNA-1273 vaccine. A median of around 70 days (range 14 to 241) separated dose two from the taking of post-vaccine samples. The study drew post-COVID samples a median approximately 100 days after diagnosis (range 35 to 161). Overlapping spike pools from SARS-CoV-2 and HCoV-NL63, HCoV-OC43 and HCoV-229E served as culture stimuli.

Germline-derived CDR1 and CDR2 are MNHEY and SMNVEV (reference sequence). Unmatched junction bases numbered 15, after V lost 3 bases and J lost 9 bases. The CDR3 has 16 residues. Documented treatment: roughly 11-day PBMC culture with coronavirus spike peptide pools or control peptides (ViraFEST assay). Unexposed donor CD4+ T cells predated the COVID-19 pandemic, collected 2011-2018. With the Oncomine TCR Beta short-read assay, DNA from cultured CD4+ T cells was sequenced. Using the QIAamp micro DNA kit, genomic DNA was extracted from the CD4+ T cells that had been cultured. Via MiXCR, TCRdb re-called the PCR reads, giving one row per CDR3 protein. The sample yields approximately 9,500 distinct CDR3 sequences, around 42% seen once.

The J gene is TRBJ2-5, the V gene TRBV27, with 8 bases matching TRBD1. This receptor was identified in a human donor in good health. Material for sequencing was CD4+ T cells from blood, cultured in vitro. As DNA, the CDR3 is TGTGCCAGCAGTTTTGGCAGGGGGCGACTTAGAATGCCCCAGTACTTC. Translating it yields CASSFGRGRLRMPQYF.